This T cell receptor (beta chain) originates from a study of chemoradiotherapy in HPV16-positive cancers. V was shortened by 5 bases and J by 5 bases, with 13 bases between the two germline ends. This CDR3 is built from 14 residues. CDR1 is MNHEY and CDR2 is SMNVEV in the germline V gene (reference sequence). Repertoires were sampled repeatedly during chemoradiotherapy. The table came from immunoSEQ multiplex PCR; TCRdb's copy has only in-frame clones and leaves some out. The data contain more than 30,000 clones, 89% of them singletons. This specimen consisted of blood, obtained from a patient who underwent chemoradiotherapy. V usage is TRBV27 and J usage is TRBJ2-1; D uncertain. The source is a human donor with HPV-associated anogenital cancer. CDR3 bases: TGTGCCAGCAGTAACCGCGCCTCTCACAATGAGCAGTTCTTC. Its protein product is CASSNRASHNEQFF.